This record concerns one TCR beta chain sequence. Antigen unknown. The source of the sample is a study of metastatic and nonmetastatic thyroid tumors. As for the study in general: The study looked at repertoires side by side in blood and in tumor or nodule tissue from malignant and benign thyroid patients.

V dropped 5 bases and J dropped 0 bases, with 17 bases sitting between them. The V gene's germline CDR1 is LNHDA and CDR2 SQIVND (reference sequence). This CDR3 is 16 amino acids long. Study processing details: CDR3 was compared across clinicopathological groups, and the resulting differences were used to build a distant-metastasis classifier for papillary thyroid cancer. TCRdb re-analyzed the PCR reads through MiXCR. TCRdb assigned the V and J calls; the authors' analysis was not used. The table has 34,000 or so clones, 35% to 45% seen once. Points from the study as a whole: According to reports, the diversity of TCR beta was significantly higher in malignant thyroid tumors than in benign nodules, and this held in both blood and tumor samples.

The entire patient cohort was treatment-naive prior to thyroid surgery. The chain combines TRBV19 with TRBJ2-7, with D perhaps TRBD1 (6 bases). The sequence was collected from a female donor with papillary thyroid cancer or a benign thyroid nodule (not recorded which). Some clones in this sample may be carry-over from other donors' samples. Sequencing input: tumor tissue. The CDR3 DNA sequence: TGTGCCAGTAGTCCCCACCAGGACAGATACTCCTACGAGCAGTACTTC. This gives the protein CASSPHQDRYSYEQYF.